This TCR beta chain originates from a study of T cell repertoires in cytomegalovirus infection. Study-level information: It was recently identified HLA-C-restricted and well-studied HLA-B-restricted CMV epitopes that the study used. Both CMV infection and a matching HLA type were indicated by public TCR beta signatures.

TCRdb reanalysed the reads using MiXCR and keeps one entry per CDR3 protein. The table includes hundreds of thousands of distinct CDR3 sequences, around a third detected once. V was shortened by 3 bases and J by 8 bases, with 13 bases between the two germline ends. The CDR3 spans 13 residues. In germline, CDR1 is SGHTA, CDR2 FQGNSA. Study-wide points: Dominant in the ex vivo response were TCR beta clonotypes restricted by HLA-C and specific for CMV.

This clonotype was counted at least ten times. The antigen is not known. Material: cultured PBMCs, obtained from culture after CMV antigen stimulation. The gene calls are TRBV7-2 and TRBJ1-2; D is ambiguous. The clonotype was recovered from a human donor in good health (CMV status not recorded). Some clones in this sample may be carry-over from other donors' samples. CDR3 loop: CASSFRLTRGYTF. The CDR3 coding sequence is TGTGCCAGCAGCTTTAGGTTGACGAGAGGCTACACCTTC.